This T cell receptor (beta chain) was sequenced during a study of blood T cell repertoires in COVID-19. As for the study in general: T cells, B-cell-depleted T cells, or PBMCs provided the cDNA or gDNA that served as material.

Trimming stripped 8 bases from V and 8 bases from J, with 21 bases between. The CDR3 covers 14 residues. The germline gives CDR1 MNHEY, CDR2 SVGAGI. Profiling relied on immunoSEQ multiplex PCR, and the TCRdb table lists in-frame clones only, not all of them. This sample has more than 150,000 clones; roughly 80% occur once, and the top ten carry roughly 14%. The origin of this receptor is a man aged 18 to 30 with active or convalescent COVID-19. The chain employs TRBV6-5 and TRBJ1-2; maybe TRBD1 (6 bases). What was sequenced was peripheral blood. This CDR3 reads CASLNLGGKGGYTF. DNA for the CDR3: TGTGCCAGCCTAAACTTAGGGGGTAAGGGCGGCTACACCTTC.